This T cell receptor beta chain was recorded in a study of beta chain features in type 1 diabetes. Findings of the study overall: The naive, central memory and Treg TCRB repertoires of patients appeared to be more similar to one another than those of healthy donors. Moderate yet significant TCRB CDR3 shortening was seen in Type 1 diabetes patients in all four CD4+ subsets. When cDNA is sequenced, cells with high TCR expression could be over-represented.

Reverse transcribing all isolated RNA meant expressed TCRB transcripts were sequenced. Sequencing used immunoSEQ multiplex PCR; TCRdb keeps in-frame clones, though not all of them. The table has under 45,000 clones, around 50% seen once. V shed 8 bases, J shed 1 base, and the junction held 5 bases outside the gene matches. CDR3 length: 14 residues. Germline loops: CDR1 SNHLY, CDR2 FYNNEI. Using CD45RO/CCR7/CD25/CD127/CD95/CD27, CD4+ naive, central memory, regulatory and stem cell-like memory cells were sorted. Remarks on this clone: No antigen is known for it.

The rearrangement links TRBV2 to TRBJ1-5; the match to TRBD1 covers 7 bases. The sample consisted of stem cell memory CD4+ T cells from blood. The TCR comes from a woman aged 25 to 45 in good health. This CDR3 reads CASAQTGSNQPQHF. The CDR3 nucleotides read TGTGCCAGCGCACAGACAGGGAGCAATCAGCCCCAGCATTTT.